The 23 T cell receptor beta chains reported below all come from one sample, sequenced in a study of blood T cell repertoires in COVID-19. Measured with immunoSEQ multiplex PCR; TCRdb has only the in-frame clones, and not every one. This sample has about 300,000 clones, with 75% to 90% found just once. The sequenced sample consisted of PBMCs or T cells enriched from blood (not recorded which). These receptor sequences come from a man in his 60s who had recovered from COVID-19.

The chain couples TRBV28 to TRBJ1-5, with D unclear. Germline values: CDR1 MDHEN, CDR2 SYDVKM. The ends were cut back, 7 bases at V and 1 base at J, with 14 bases in the middle. The CDR3 consists of 15 residues. The CDR3 protein is CASTSGRRSNQPQHF. Here the CDR3 DNA reads TGTGCCAGCACGTCTGGGCGACGAAGCAATCAGCCCCAGCATTTT.

This clone was detected once. This chain connects TRBV28 to TRBJ2-3; 8 bases align to TRBD2. Per the germline V gene, CDR1 is MDHEN and CDR2 is SYDVKM. V was clipped by 7 bases and J by 3 bases; unmatched bases: 9. The CDR3 sequence is 15 residues long. CDR3 sequence: CASIFSGSRTDTQYF. The CDR3 DNA reads TGTGCCAGCATTTTCAGCGGGAGCCGTACAGATACGCAGTATTTT. Full variable domain (missing parts from reference TRBV28 and TRBJ2-3): DVKVTQSSRYLVKRTGEKVFLECVQDMDHENMFWYRQDPGLGLRLIYFSYDVKMKEKGDIPEGYSVSREKKERFSLILESASTNQTSMYLCASIFSGSRTDTQYFGPGTRLTVL.

The chain employs TRBV7-8 and TRBJ1-5; no firm D call. The CDR3 contains 16 residues. The germline V and J ends were trimmed by 5 bases and 4 bases, with 18 bases remaining between them. Germline V lookup: CDR1 SGHVS, CDR2 FQNEAQ. CDR3 in amino acids: CASSLGLFFGNQPQHF. CDR3 nucleotide sequence: TGTGCCAGCAGCCTAGGACTTTTTTTCGGTAATCAGCCCCAGCATTTT.

The rearrangement uses TRBV7-2 and TRBJ1-4; TRBD1 matches 9 bases. The CDR3 loop spans 15 amino acids. The V segment lost 0 bases and the J segment 8 bases; nucleotides outside the gene matches: 4. CDR1 and CDR2 (germline): SGHTA, FQGNSA. As DNA, the CDR3 is TGTGCCAGCAGCTTAGCACAGGGGGCTTGGGAAAAACTGTTTTTT. This encodes CASSLAQGAWEKLFF.

This clone was found a few times. The rearrangement uses TRBV2 and TRBJ1-2, with 10 bases fitting TRBD1. V shed 6 bases and J 3 bases; nucleotides not matched to a gene: 7. CDR1 and CDR2 (germline): SNHLY, FYNNEI. This CDR3 has 15 amino acids. CDR3 sequence reads: CASRKTGTGDYGYTF. The CDR3 coding sequence is TGTGCCAGCAGGAAAACCGGGACAGGGGACTATGGCTACACCTTC.

The rearrangement uses TRBV13 and TRBJ2-5; 12 bases agree with TRBD2. Per germline, CDR1 PRHDT and CDR2 FYEKMQ (reference sequence). The CDR3 has 17 amino acids. J gave up 4 bases and V 3 bases, and 9 bases lay outside the gene matches. The CDR3 nucleotides are TGTGCCAGCAGCTTCAAGACTAGCGGGAGTGGACGAGAGACCCAGTACTTC. Its translation is CASSFKTSGSGRETQYF.

Only one count was recorded for this clone. The chain carries TRBV18 and TRBJ2-7, with 10 bases matching TRBD2. Germline V gene data show CDR1 as KGHSH and CDR2 as LQKENI. The CDR3 spans 16 residues. V lost 4 bases, J lost 2 bases, and 8 bases stayed unmatched. The CDR3 bases are TGTGCCAGCTCACACACCGGGCTAGCGGGAGCCTACGAGCAGTACTTC. Translating it yields CASSHTGLAGAYEQYF. Full variable domain (outside the CDR3, taken from reference TRBV18 and TRBJ2-7): NAGVMQNPRHLVRRRGQEARLRCSPMKGHSHVYWYRQLPEEGLKFMVYLQKENIIDESGMPKERFSAEFPKEGPSILRIQQVVRGDSAAYFCASSHTGLAGAYEQYFGPGTRLTVT.

This clone showed up just once. The chain recombines TRBV3-1 (or the pseudogene TRBV3-2) with TRBJ2-7; possible D gene TRBD2, 6 bases. CDR1 and CDR2 from the germline V gene are LGHDT and YNNKEL (reference sequence). V lost 1 base and J lost 1, with 11 bases in between. The CDR3 loop spans 15 amino acids. The CDR3 DNA reads as TGTGCCAGCAGCCAAGGCGGGAAGGGGTCCTACGAGCAGTACTTC. Translation gives CASSQGGKGSYEQYF.

This clone was found once. This rearrangement joins TRBV5-1 to TRBJ2-7; 9 bases are a match to TRBD1. Germline V gene sequence: CDR1 SGHRS, CDR2 YFSETQ. The junction had 10 bases not matched to a gene; V was cut back by 3 bases and J by 3 bases. The CDR3 has 16 amino acids. The CDR3 region has the DNA TGCGCCAGCAGCTCGTCCGGGACAGGGCGTTTCTACGAGCAGTACTTC. It specifies CASSSSGTGRFYEQYF.

Note on this clone: This sample also contains other DNA sequences that code for the same CDR3. This chain joins TRBV5-1 and TRBJ1-4, with TRBD1 matching 7 bases. The CDR3 runs 15 residues. Unmatched junction bases numbered 11, after V lost 4 bases and J lost 8 bases. CDR1 and CDR2 from the germline V gene are SGHRS and YFSETQ. The CDR3 DNA reads as TGCGCCAGCAGCCCTGGTGGAGGGGGCGACGAAAAACTGTTTTTT. Protein sequence: CASSPGGGGDEKLFF.

The DNA for the CDR3 is TGTGCCAGCTCAAAGAGCGGGGGGGGCCTTAAAAACATTCAGTACTTC. It translates to CASSKSGGGLKNIQYF. The chain couples TRBV28 to TRBJ2-4; 10 bases align to TRBD2. Unmatched junction bases numbered 11, after V lost 8 bases and J lost 4 bases. Germline lookup yields CDR1 MDHEN and CDR2 SYDVKM. The CDR3 extends over 16 amino acids.

V is TRBV12-5 and J is TRBJ2-2; 8 bases map to TRBD1. The V gene's germline CDR1 is LGHNT and CDR2 FRNRAP. The junction had 3 bases not matched to a gene; V was cut back by 1 base and J by 5 bases. CDR3 length: 15 residues. CDR3 sequence: CASGLGQGTTGELFF. Here the CDR3 DNA reads TGTGCTAGTGGTTTGGGACAGGGGACGACCGGGGAGCTGTTTTTT.

The rearrangement joins TRBV15 to TRBJ1-1; 8 positions match TRBD1. V shed 5 bases and J 6 bases; nucleotides not matched to a gene: 8. There are 14 residues in the CDR3. Germline CDR1 LNHNV, CDR2 YYDKDF (reference sequence). The chain's CDR3 is CATSGQGLRAEAFF. CDR3 sequence (DNA): TGTGCCACCAGCGGACAGGGATTGAGGGCTGAAGCTTTCTTT. Full variable domain (rest looked up from reference TRBV15 and TRBJ1-1): DAMVIQNPRYQVTQFGKPVTLSCSQTLNHNVMYWYQQKSSQAPKLLFHYYDKDFNNEADTPDNFQSRRPNTSFCFLDIRSPGLGDTAMYLCATSGQGLRAEAFFGQGTRLTVV.

V is TRBV29-1 and J is TRBJ2-1, with D uncertain. V was pared by 2 bases and J by 4 bases, with 9 bases between. Germline V gives CDR1 SQVTM, CDR2 ANQGSEA. The CDR3 spans 13 residues. The CDR3 protein is CSVERVRYNEQFF. The CDR3 nucleotides are TGCAGCGTTGAACGGGTTCGTTACAATGAGCAGTTCTTC.

The V call is TRBV11-2, the J call TRBJ2-2, with TRBD1 matching 10 bases. The CDR3 length is 15 residues. V was clipped by 5 bases and J by 3 bases; unmatched bases: 3. Germline V CDR1 and CDR2: SGHAT, FQNNGV. The DNA for the CDR3 is TGTGCCAGCAGCCGTGGACAGGGGGACACCGGGGAGCTGTTTTTT. It yields the protein CASSRGQGDTGELFF. Based on the CDR3 plus reference TRBV11-2 and TRBJ2-2, the full variable domain is EAGVAQSPRYKIIEKRQSVAFWCNPISGHATLYWYQQILGQGPKLLIQFQNNGVVDDSQLPKDRFSAERLKGVDSTLKIQPAKLEDSAVYLCASSRGQGDTGELFFGEGSRLTVL.

The rearrangement links TRBV5-6 to TRBJ1-2; D is unclear. V lost 1 base and J 1 base, leaving 5 bases between the germline ends. This CDR3 contains 13 residues. Germline CDR1 reads SGHDT; CDR2 reads YYEEEE. The CDR3 DNA sequence: TGTGCCAGCAGCTTGTCTAATAACTATGGCTACACCTTC. This encodes CASSLSNNYGYTF.

The chain uses TRBV27 and TRBJ2-1, with 9 bases that match TRBD2. The germline V gene has CDR1 MNHEY and CDR2 SMNVEV (reference sequence). The V and J ends lost 5 bases and 5 bases, in that order; junction bases with no gene match: 7. CDR3 length: 15 amino acids. CDR3: CASSPRTSVNNEQFF. CDR3 nucleotide sequence: TGTGCCAGCAGTCCCCGGACTAGCGTAAACAATGAGCAGTTCTTC.

The chain uses TRBV18 and TRBJ1-1; the D gene is possibly TRBD1 (6 bases). V was pared by 3 bases and J by 3 bases, with 14 bases between. This CDR3 comprises 15 residues. Germline CDR1 is KGHSH and CDR2 is LQKENI. The CDR3 coding sequence is TGTGCCAGCTCACCTCACCGTGAGGGGGACACTGAAGCTTTCTTT. It translates to CASSPHREGDTEAFF.

The chain uses TRBV28 and TRBJ1-4; possibly TRBD1 for D (5 bases). The V and J ends lost 6 bases and 0 bases respectively, with 11 bases between them. The length of the CDR3 is 15 residues. Looked up from germline, CDR1 is MDHEN and CDR2 is SYDVKM. CDR3: CASSLGGSTNEKLFF. CDR3 bases: TGTGCCAGCAGCCTGGGGGGATCAACTAATGAAAAACTGTTTTTT.

J is TRBJ1-5 and V is TRBV5-1, with D uncertain. V was cut by 0 bases and J by 1 base, with 5 bases left in between. Germline CDR1 and CDR2: SGHRS and YFSETQ. The CDR3 covers 14 residues. The CDR3 DNA reads as TGCGCCAGCAGCTTGGGGCCCAGCAATCAGCCCCAGCATTTT. Its protein product is CASSLGPSNQPQHF. Complete variable domain (other parts from reference TRBV5-1 and TRBJ1-5): KAGVTQTPRYLIKTRGQQVTLSCSPISGHRSVSWYQQTPGQGLQFLFEYFSETQRNKGNFPGRFSGRQFSNSRSEMNVSTLELGDSALYLCASSLGPSNQPQHFGDGTRLSIL.

This chain connects TRBV6-5 to TRBJ2-2, with D perhaps TRBD1 (6 bases). This CDR3 spans 15 amino acids. Germline V CDR1 and CDR2: MNHEY, SVGAGI. V dropped 10 bases and J dropped 6 bases, with 21 bases sitting between them. CDR3 in amino acids: CATQSGQGFPGELFF. The CDR3 DNA sequence: TGTGCCACCCAAAGTGGGCAGGGGTTTCCCGGGGAGCTGTTTTTT.

This clone was seen only once. V gene TRBV5-1 combines with J gene TRBJ1-2, with 10 bases that match TRBD1. The CDR3 runs to 14 residues. V was clipped by 4 bases and J by 8 bases; unmatched bases: 8. Germline CDR1 SGHRS, CDR2 YFSETQ. CDR3: CASSVGTGELGYTF. For the CDR3, the DNA is TGCGCCAGCAGCGTCGGGACAGGGGAATTAGGCTACACCTTC.

The chain has TRBV4-2 and TRBJ2-7; 8 bases align to TRBD1. With V trimmed by 1 base and J by 3 bases, 5 bases remained unmatched. The V gene's germline CDR1 is LGHNA and CDR2 YNFKEQ. There are 15 residues in the CDR3. The CDR3 DNA reads TGTGCCAGCAGCCAAGTACCTGACAGGGGCTACGAGCAGTACTTC. Translating it yields CASSQVPDRGYEQYF.